This TCR beta chain was retrieved from a study of T cell repertoires in cytomegalovirus infection. Overall study: Carrying CMV and the relevant HLA type showed in public TCR beta signatures.

MiXCR, applied by TCRdb to the reads, yields one record per CDR3 protein. Among some 500,000 distinct CDR3 sequences listed, 40% were seen once. About this clonotype: Its antigen remains unknown.

The V end was cut by 5 bases, the J end by 2 bases, with 28 bases between. This CDR3 has 20 residues. Germline-derived CDR1 and CDR2 are LNHDA and SQIVND (reference sequence). This chain uses TRBV19 with TRBJ1-5; D gene ambiguous. Sequencing used cultured PBMCs, obtained from culture after CMV antigen stimulation. The receptor was derived from a human donor in good health (CMV status not recorded). Some clones in this sample may be carry-over from other donors' samples. For the CDR3, the DNA is TGTGCCAGTAGTCCCCCGGAAGGAACGAATGAGTGGGTTGGCAATCAGCCCCAGCATTTT. Protein sequence: CASSPPEGTNEWVGNQPQHF.